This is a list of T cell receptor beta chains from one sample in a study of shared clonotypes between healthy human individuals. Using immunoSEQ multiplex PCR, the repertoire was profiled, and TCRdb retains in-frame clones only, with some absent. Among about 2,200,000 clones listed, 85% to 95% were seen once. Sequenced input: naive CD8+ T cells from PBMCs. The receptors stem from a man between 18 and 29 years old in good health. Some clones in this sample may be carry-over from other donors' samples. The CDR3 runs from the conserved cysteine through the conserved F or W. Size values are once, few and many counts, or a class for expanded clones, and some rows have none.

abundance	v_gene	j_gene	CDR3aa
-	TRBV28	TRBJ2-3	CASKVALVSDTQYF
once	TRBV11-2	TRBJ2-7	CASSLVLARGLEQYF
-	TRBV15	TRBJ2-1	CATSTQERTGAHSSLYNEQFF
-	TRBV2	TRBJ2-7	CASKRAYEQYF
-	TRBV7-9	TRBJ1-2	CASSLLPDGQRMDGYTF
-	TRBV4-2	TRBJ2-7	CASSQRGAGEQYF
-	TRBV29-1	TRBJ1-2	CSASGHNNYGYTF
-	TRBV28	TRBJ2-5	CASSLSGTWETQYF
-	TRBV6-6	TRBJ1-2	CASSSPGILLYGYTF
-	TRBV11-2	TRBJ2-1	CASSLGGGPFF
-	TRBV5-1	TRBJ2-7	CASSLYLAGATSYEQYF
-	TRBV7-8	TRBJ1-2	CASSLDRGPYGYTF
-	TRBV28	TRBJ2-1	CASSPGTSFTNEQFF
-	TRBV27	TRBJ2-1	CASSLQGMNEQFF
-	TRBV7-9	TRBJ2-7	CASSLGRNEQYF
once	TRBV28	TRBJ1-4	CASSLDGPKEGYEKLFF
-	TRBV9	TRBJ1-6	CASSVADRDSSPLHF
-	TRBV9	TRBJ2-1	CASSVTPPAEQFF
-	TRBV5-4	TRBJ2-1	CASTVAGRQGSSGRALEQFF
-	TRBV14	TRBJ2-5	CASSHSETQYF
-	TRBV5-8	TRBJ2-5	CASSLGTGAQETQYF
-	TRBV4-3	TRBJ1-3	CASSQDRTGTGNTIYF
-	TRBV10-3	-	CAITDAHEQYF
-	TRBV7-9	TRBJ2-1	CASSLGFSYNEQFF
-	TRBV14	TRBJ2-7	CASSQGGFYEQYF
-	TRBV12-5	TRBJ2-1	CASGLVGSGNEQFF
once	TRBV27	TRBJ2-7	CASSKTGVEQYF
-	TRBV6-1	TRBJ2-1	CASNPYRVSYNEQFF
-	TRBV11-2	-	CASSWTRQYEQYF
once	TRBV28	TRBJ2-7	CASSGPVQTSFLTYEQYF
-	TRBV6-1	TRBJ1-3	CASSPTGSSGNTIYF
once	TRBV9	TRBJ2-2	CASSVGQSYTGELFF
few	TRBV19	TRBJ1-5	CASSISSGGSQPQHF
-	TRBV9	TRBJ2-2	CASSVPVPGELFF
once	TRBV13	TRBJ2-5	CASSLRIVWGQETQYF
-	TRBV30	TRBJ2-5	CAWSAHRRETQYF
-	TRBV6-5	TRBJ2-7	CASSYSGGQERDEQYF
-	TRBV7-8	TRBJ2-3	CASSRIAGGSTDTQYF
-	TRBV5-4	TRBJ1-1	CASSLGSGGALNEAFF
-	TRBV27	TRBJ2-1	CASSLQQGGEQFF
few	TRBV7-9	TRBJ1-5	CASSLDAHSNQPQHF
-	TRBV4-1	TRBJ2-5	CASSQVRDSETQYF
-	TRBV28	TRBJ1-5	CASRRYSHQPQHF
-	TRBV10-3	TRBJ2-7	CATTGETYLSSYEQYF
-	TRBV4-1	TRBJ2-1	CASSQEGRTPSSYNEQFF
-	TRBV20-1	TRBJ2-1	CSAPSGGEQFF
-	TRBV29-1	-	CSVEGFRRGTYEQYF
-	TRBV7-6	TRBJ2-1	CASSGGQGILDEQFF
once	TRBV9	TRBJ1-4	CASSRQGVNEKLFF
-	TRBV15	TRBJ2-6	CATSRDPGDSGANVLTF
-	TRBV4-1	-	CASSQNALQVNSYEQYF
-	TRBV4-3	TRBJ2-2	CASSQDQLAGVTGELFF
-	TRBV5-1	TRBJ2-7	CASSLVPPPTYEQYF
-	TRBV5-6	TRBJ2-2	CASSLALAGAGGELFF
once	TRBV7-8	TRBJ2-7	CASSPGLAGGSGEQYF
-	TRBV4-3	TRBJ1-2	CASSQGSTGVSGYTF
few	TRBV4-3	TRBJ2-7	CASSQGLAGAYEQYF